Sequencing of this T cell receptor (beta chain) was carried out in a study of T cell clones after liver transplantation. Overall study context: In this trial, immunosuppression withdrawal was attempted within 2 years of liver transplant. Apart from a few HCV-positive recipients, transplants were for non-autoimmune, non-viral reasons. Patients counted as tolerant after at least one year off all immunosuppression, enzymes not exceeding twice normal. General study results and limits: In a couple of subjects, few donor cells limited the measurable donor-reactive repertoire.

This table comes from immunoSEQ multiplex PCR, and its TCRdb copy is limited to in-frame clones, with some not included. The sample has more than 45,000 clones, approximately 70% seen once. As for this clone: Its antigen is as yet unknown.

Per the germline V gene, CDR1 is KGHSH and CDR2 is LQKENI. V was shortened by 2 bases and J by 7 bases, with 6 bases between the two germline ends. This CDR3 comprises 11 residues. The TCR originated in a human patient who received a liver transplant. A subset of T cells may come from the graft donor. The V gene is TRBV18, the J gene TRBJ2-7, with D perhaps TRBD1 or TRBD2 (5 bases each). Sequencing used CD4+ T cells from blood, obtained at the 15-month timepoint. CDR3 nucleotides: TGTGCCAGCTCACCAGGGGGAGAGCAGTACTTC. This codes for CASSPGGEQYF.